The source of this T cell receptor (beta chain) is a study of T cells after yellow fever vaccination. Study results and limitations: The secondary response peaked faster, at day 5 versus 15, but was weaker. The study noted that FACS-sorted repertoires could contain abundant clonotypes contaminating from the bulk population.

A 5'RACE template-switching step, the method used to make TCR cDNA, added a universal primer site and UMIs. Via MiXCR, TCRdb re-called the 5' RACE reads, giving one row per CDR3 protein. The repertoire has roughly 68,000 distinct CDR3 sequences, less than 8.5% of them found once; the top ten carry around a third. This clonotype was counted many times. Its antigen is unidentified. CDR3 length: 13 residues. Germline assignment: CDR1 DFQATT and CDR2 SNEGSKA (reference sequence). V gave up 2 bases and J gave up 5 bases, with 12 bases separating them. This clonotype originated in a man between 18 and 35 years old who received the YFV17D yellow fever vaccine. Sequences were derived from CD8+ T cells sorted from PBMCs, sampled around 45 days after the first yellow fever vaccination. The chain carries TRBV20-1 and TRBJ1-1; the D gene is possibly TRBD1 (5 bases). The CDR3 DNA is TGCAGTGCTAGAACTCGGGGGAAGACTGAAGCTTTCTTT. Its protein product is CSARTRGKTEAFF.